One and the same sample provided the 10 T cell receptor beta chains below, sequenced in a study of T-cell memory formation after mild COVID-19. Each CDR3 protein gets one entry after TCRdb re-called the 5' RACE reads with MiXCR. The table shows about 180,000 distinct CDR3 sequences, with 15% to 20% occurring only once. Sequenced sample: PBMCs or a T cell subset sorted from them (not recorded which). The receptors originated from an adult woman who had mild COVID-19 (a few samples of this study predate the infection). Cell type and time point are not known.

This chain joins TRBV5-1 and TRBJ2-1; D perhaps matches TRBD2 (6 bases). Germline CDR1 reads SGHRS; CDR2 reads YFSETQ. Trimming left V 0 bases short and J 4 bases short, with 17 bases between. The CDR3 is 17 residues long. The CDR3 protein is CASSLVGSGGPYNEQFF. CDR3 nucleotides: TGCGCCAGCAGCTTGGTAGGTAGCGGAGGCCCTTACAATGAGCAGTTCTTC.

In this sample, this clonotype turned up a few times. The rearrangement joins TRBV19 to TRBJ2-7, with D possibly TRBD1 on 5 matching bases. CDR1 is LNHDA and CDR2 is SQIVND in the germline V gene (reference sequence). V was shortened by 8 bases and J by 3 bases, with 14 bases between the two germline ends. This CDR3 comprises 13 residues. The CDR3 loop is CASQKGAGYEQYF. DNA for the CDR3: TGTGCCAGTCAGAAAGGGGCCGGCTACGAGCAGTACTTC.

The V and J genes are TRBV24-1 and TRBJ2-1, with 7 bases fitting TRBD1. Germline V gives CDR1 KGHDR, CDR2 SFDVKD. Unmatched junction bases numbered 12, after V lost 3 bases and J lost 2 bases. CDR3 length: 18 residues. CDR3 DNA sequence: TGTGCCACCAGTGATGGCCTCCGGGACAGAGTTACCTACAATGAGCAGTTCTTC. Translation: CATSDGLRDRVTYNEQFF.

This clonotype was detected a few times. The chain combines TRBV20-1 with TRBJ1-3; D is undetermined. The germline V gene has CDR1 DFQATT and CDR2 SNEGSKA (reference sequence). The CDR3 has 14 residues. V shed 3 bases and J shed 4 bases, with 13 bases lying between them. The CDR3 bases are TGCAGTGCTAGGTCGACCCCTATGGGAAACACCATATATTTT. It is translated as CSARSTPMGNTIYF.

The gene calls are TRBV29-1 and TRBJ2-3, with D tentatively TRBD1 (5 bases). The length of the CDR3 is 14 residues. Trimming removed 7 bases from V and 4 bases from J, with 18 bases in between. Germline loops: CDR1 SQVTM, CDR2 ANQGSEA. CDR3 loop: CSAGQGLSADTQYF. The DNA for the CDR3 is TGCAGCGCCGGGCAGGGCTTGAGCGCAGATACGCAGTATTTT.

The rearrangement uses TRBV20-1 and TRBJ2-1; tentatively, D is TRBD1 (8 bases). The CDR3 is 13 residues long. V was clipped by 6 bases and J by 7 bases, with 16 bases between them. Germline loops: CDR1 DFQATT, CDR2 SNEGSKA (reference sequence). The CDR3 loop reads CSAGQGGRNEQFF. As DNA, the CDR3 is TGCAGTGCAGGACAGGGAGGGAGGAATGAGCAGTTCTTC.

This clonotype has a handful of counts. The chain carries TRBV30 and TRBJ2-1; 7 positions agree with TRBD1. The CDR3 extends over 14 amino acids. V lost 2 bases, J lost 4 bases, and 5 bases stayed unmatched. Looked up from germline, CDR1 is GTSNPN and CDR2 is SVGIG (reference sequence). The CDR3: CAWSRGGTYNEQFF. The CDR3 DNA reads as TGTGCCTGGAGTCGAGGGGGCACTTACAATGAGCAGTTCTTC.

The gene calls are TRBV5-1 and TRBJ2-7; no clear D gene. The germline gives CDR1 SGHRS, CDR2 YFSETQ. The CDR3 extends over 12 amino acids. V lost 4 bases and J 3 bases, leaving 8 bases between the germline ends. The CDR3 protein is CASSESDYEQYF. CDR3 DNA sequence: TGCGCCAGCAGCGAGAGTGACTACGAGCAGTACTTC.

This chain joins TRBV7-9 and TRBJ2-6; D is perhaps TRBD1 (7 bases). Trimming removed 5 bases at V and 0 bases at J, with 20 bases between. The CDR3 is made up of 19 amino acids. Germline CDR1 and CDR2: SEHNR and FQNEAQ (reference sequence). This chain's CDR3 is CASSRSSGGRGSGANVLTF. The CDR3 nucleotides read TGTGCCAGCAGCCGCTCTTCAGGGGGGCGCGGCTCTGGGGCCAACGTCCTGACTTTC.

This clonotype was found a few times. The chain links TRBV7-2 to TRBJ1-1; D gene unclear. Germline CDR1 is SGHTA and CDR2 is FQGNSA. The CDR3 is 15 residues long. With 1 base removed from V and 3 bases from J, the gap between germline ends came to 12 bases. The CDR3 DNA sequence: TGTGCCAGCAGCTTAGTCGTAGGGATGGACACTGAAGCTTTCTTT. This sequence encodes CASSLVVGMDTEAFF.